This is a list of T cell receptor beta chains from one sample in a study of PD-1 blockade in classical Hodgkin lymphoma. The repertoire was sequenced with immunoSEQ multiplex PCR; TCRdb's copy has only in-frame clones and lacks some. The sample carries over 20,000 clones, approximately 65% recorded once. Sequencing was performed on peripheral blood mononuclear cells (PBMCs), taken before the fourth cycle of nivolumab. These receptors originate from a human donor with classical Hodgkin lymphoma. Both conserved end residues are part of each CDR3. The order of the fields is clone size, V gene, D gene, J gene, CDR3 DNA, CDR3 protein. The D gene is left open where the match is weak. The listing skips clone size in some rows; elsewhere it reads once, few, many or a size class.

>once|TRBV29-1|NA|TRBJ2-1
TGCAGCGTTGATAAGGGCGGGTACAATGAGCAGTTCTTC
CSVDKGGYNEQFF
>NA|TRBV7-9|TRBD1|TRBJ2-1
TGTGCCAGCAGATCTGACAGGGCAAAAGACTCCTACAATGAGCAGTTCTTC
CASRSDRAKDSYNEQFF
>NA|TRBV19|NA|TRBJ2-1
TGTGCCACTAGGCAGACGAGCTCCTACAATGAGCAGTTCTTC
CATRQTSSYNEQFF
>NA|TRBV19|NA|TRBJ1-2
TGTGCCAGTAGTCTGGGTCGAGGCTACACCTTC
CASSLGRGYTF
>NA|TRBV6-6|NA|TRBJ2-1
TGTGCCAGCAGTTACCGTCAGGGTTATCGGAATGAGCAGTTCTTC
CASSYRQGYRNEQFF
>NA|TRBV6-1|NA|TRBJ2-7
TGTGCCAGCAGTGAAACCCGAACCACCTACGAGCAGTACTTC
CASSETRTTYEQYF
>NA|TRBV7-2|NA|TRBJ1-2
TGTGCCAGCAGCTCAGATCAGGGAGCTAACTATGGCTACACCTTC
CASSSDQGANYGYTF
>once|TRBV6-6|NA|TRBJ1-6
TGTGCCAGCAGTTGGGCCCGGAGGAATTCACCCCTCCACTTT
CASSWARRNSPLHF
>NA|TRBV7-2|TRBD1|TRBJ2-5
TGTGCCAGCAGCAAGGACAGGGGGCAAGAGACCCAGTACTTC
CASSKDRGQETQYF
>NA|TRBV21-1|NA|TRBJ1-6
TGTGCCAGCAGCAAAGGCGGGGTCGATAATTCACCCCTCCACTTT
CASSKGGVDNSPLHF
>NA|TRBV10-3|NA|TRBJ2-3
TGTGCCATCAGTGAGTCAGGTAGCGGCGGCACAGATACGCAGTATTTT
CAISESGSGGTDTQYF
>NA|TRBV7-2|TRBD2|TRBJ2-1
TGTGCCAGCAGCTTCGTCGAGCGGGGGGAGCAGTTCTTC
CASSFVERGEQFF
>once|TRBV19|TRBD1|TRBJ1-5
TGTGCCAGTACCGCACAGGGGTGGAATCAGCCCCAGCATTTT
CASTAQGWNQPQHF
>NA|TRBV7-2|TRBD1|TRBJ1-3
TGTGCCAGCAGCGAAAGGGACAGTCTTGGTGGGTCTGGAAACACCATATATTTT
CASSERDSLGGSGNTIYF
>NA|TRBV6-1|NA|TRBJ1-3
TGTGCCAGCAGTGAACTTGGGAGGAGAAACACCATATATTTT
CASSELGRRNTIYF
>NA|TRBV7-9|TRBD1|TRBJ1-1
TGTGCCAGCAGCTTGTCGACAGGGTTTGAAGCTTTCTTT
CASSLSTGFEAFF
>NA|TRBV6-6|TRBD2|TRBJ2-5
TGTGCCAGCACCATCCTTGGCGGGGGGATTCAAGAGACCCAGTACTTC
CASTILGGGIQETQYF
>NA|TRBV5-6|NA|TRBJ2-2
TGTGCCAGCAGCTTAGGCACGAACACCGGGGAGCTGTTTTTT
CASSLGTNTGELFF
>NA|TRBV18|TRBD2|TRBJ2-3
TGTGCCAGCTCACCGGGACTAGGTGGAGATACGCAGTATTTT
CASSPGLGGDTQYF
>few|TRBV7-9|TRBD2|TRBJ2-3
TGTGCCAGCAGCTCCCTAGCGGTCACAGATACGCAGTATTTT
CASSSLAVTDTQYF
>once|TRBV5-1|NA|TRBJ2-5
TGCGCCAGCAGCTTGGGACAGATGAGCGAGACCCAGTACTTC
CASSLGQMSETQYF
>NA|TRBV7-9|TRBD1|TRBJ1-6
TGTGCCAGCAGCTTAGATTGGACAGGGAATTCACCCCTCCACTTT
CASSLDWTGNSPLHF
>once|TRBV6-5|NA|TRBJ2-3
TGTGCCAGCAGTTACTCGAAAAGGGCAGATACGCAGTATTTT
CASSYSKRADTQYF
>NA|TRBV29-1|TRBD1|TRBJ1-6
TGCAGCGTCCAGGGGGCGCGGAATTCACCCCTCCACTTT
CSVQGARNSPLHF
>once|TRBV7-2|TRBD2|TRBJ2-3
TGTGCCAGCAGCCGCTGGGGGCGGGGGGGCCCAGATACGCAGTATTTT
CASSRWGRGGPDTQYF
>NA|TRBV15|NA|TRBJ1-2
TGTGCCACCAGCGAACAGGGAGCCGGCTACACCTTC
CATSEQGAGYTF
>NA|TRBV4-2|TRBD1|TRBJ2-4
TGTGCCAGCAGCCAAGCTTTACTGGCAGGGGGTCGTGATACGGCCAAAAACATTCAGTACTTC
CASSQALLAGGRDTAKNIQYF
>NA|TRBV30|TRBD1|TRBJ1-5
TGTGCCTGGAGTGTACTTGGAGGGGGCCAGAATCAGCCCCAGCATTTT
CAWSVLGGGQNQPQHF
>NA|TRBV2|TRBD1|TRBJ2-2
TGTGCCAGCACCTTAGGACAGGGAAGGCCCGGGGAGCTGTTTTTT
CASTLGQGRPGELFF